These 19 T cell receptor beta chains share one sample of origin, sequenced in a study of blood T cell repertoires in COVID-19. Only in-frame clones appear in the TCRdb table, and some are missing; sequencing was by immunoSEQ multiplex PCR. The sample yields over 80,000 clones, approximately 79% seen once. The sample comprised peripheral blood. The receptors shown here come from a man aged 65 to 79 with COVID-19, enrolled during active disease.

J is TRBJ2-7 and V is TRBV19; tentatively, D is TRBD2 (7 bases). Trimming removed 5 bases from V and 7 bases from J, with 21 bases in between. This CDR3 has 15 residues. Germline V gene sequence: CDR1 LNHDA, CDR2 SQIVND (reference sequence). The CDR3 region is CASSGGGSTLREQYF. CDR3 nucleotide sequence: TGTGCCAGTAGTGGGGGCGGGAGTACCCTCCGGGAGCAGTACTTC.

This clone was seen a handful of times. This chain links TRBV28 with TRBJ1-2; 8 bases line up with TRBD1. This CDR3 has 13 residues. Trimming cost V 5 bases and J 6 bases; bases outside gene matches: 5. Germline V CDR1 and CDR2: MDHEN, SYDVKM. DNA for the CDR3: TGTGCCAGCAGTGCAGGGGGCAGGGATGGCTACACCTTC. It is translated as CASSAGGRDGYTF.

V usage is TRBV5-1 and J usage is TRBJ2-7, with 9 positions matching TRBD1. This CDR3 contains 13 residues. V gave up 2 bases and J gave up 10 bases; unmatched junction bases: 7. Germline V gene lookup returns CDR1 SGHRS and CDR2 YFSETQ. The CDR3 DNA reads as TGCGCCAGCAGCTTAGTCGGACAGGGGCAACAGTACTTC. Protein product: CASSLVGQGQQYF.

This chain joins TRBV23-1 and TRBJ2-3; 8 bases are shared with TRBD1. TRBV23-1 is an ORF, and what it does is uncertain. The CDR3 length is 13 residues. The CDR3 DNA reads as TGCGCAAGTGACAGGGGAAGCACAGATACGCAGTATTTT. Its translation: CASDRGSTDTQYF.

Only a few counts were recorded for this clone. This chain links TRBV5-5 with TRBJ2-5; 8 positions agree with TRBD1. Germline-derived CDR1 and CDR2 are SGHKS and YYEKEE (reference sequence). The CDR3 runs to 13 residues. V lost 1 base to trimming and J lost 4 bases; unmatched junction nucleotides: 0. The CDR3 spells CASSLQGAETQYF. DNA of the CDR3: TGTGCCAGCAGCTTGCAGGGGGCAGAGACCCAGTACTTC.

V and J are TRBV3-1 (or the pseudogene TRBV3-2) and TRBJ2-1; 9 nucleotides match TRBD2. CDR1 LGHDT and CDR2 YNNKEL come from the germline V gene (reference sequence). The CDR3 runs 15 residues. The J segment lost 8 bases and the V segment lost 4 bases, leaving 9 bases of the junction unmatched. DNA for the CDR3: TGTGCCAGCAGCCCATCGGGACTAGCTCTAGATGAGCAGTTCTTC. It specifies CASSPSGLALDEQFF.

This sequence joins TRBV5-1 and TRBJ2-5, with D possibly TRBD2 on 6 matching bases. V shed 0 bases and J shed 4 bases, with 10 bases lying between them. Per germline, CDR1 SGHRS and CDR2 YFSETQ. The CDR3 has 14 amino acids. The CDR3 sequence: CASSLVGSGETQYF. The CDR3 nucleotides are TGCGCCAGCAGCTTGGTCGGGAGCGGAGAGACCCAGTACTTC.

The chain joins TRBV28 to TRBJ2-1; D may be TRBD2 (7 bases). V shed 2 bases and J shed 1 base, with 12 bases lying between them. The CDR3 runs 16 residues. Germline V gene lookup returns CDR1 MDHEN and CDR2 SYDVKM. DNA for the CDR3: TGTGCCAGCAGTTTAGAGGGGGGGTGGTCCTACAATGAGCAGTTCTTC. It translates to CASSLEGGWSYNEQFF.

The rearrangement joins TRBV15 to TRBJ2-7, with TRBD1 matching 9 bases. This CDR3 comprises 15 residues. Unmatched junction bases numbered 4, after V lost 0 bases and J lost 4 bases. Germline V gene sequence: CDR1 LNHNV, CDR2 YYDKDF (reference sequence). The CDR3, as DNA: TGTGCCACCAGCAGAGAACAGGGGGCGGGTTACGAGCAGTACTTC. This encodes CATSREQGAGYEQYF.

The V and J genes are TRBV5-1 and TRBJ1-1, with D hard to call. The V and J ends lost 0 bases and 3 bases respectively, with 15 bases between them. In germline, CDR1 is SGHRS, CDR2 YFSETQ. This CDR3 has 16 amino acids. Here the CDR3 reads CASSLAGFASYTEAFF. In DNA form, the CDR3 reads TGCGCCAGCAGCTTGGCCGGGTTCGCGAGTTACACTGAAGCTTTCTTT.

The DNA of the CDR3 is TGTGCCAGCAGCTTTATTAGGAACACTGAAGCTTTCTTT. Residues: CASSFIRNTEAFF. The V gene is TRBV5-6, the J gene TRBJ1-1; D gene ambiguous. Germline lookup yields CDR1 SGHDT and CDR2 YYEEEE. This CDR3 region has 13 residues. Trimming cost V 2 bases and J 1 base, with 6 bases left between them.

The chain carries TRBV5-4 and TRBJ1-4; D remains ambiguous. The length of the CDR3 is 16 residues. The germline V gene has CDR1 SGHNT and CDR2 YYREEE (reference sequence). With 2 bases removed from V and 0 bases from J, the gap between germline ends came to 11 bases. The chain's CDR3 is CASSFGLNPTNEKLFF. The CDR3 DNA is TGTGCCAGCAGCTTCGGACTAAACCCAACTAATGAAAAACTGTTTTTT.

The chain combines TRBV27 with TRBJ1-5; no firm D call. The length of the CDR3 is 17 residues. In germline, CDR1 is MNHEY, CDR2 SMNVEV (reference sequence). V gave up 0 bases and J gave up 0 bases, with 12 bases separating them. In DNA form, the CDR3 reads TGTGCCAGCAGTTTATCGGCTACGAGGGCTAGCAATCAGCCCCAGCATTTT. It is translated as CASSLSATRASNQPQHF.

Only a few counts were recorded for this clone. V and J are TRBV7-9 and TRBJ1-2, with 9 bases that match TRBD1. The junction had 16 bases not matched to a gene; V was cut back by 5 bases and J by 6 bases. The CDR3 runs 17 residues. The germline gives CDR1 SEHNR, CDR2 FQNEAQ (reference sequence). CDR3 region: CASSQDRGYGSLDGYTF. The CDR3 DNA reads as TGTGCCAGCAGCCAGGACAGGGGCTATGGATCCTTGGATGGCTACACCTTC.

This clone was recorded a few times. The V call is TRBV18, the J call TRBJ1-2; D is possibly TRBD1 (6 bases). Deletions cut 5 bases from V and 7 bases from J, with 14 bases between. The germline gives CDR1 KGHSH, CDR2 LQKENI. The CDR3 extends over 13 amino acids. DNA of the CDR3: TGTGCCAGCTCATTCGGACAGTCAAGTGGCTACACCTTC. Translating gives CASSFGQSSGYTF. The full variable domain, completed using reference TRBV18 and TRBJ1-2, is NAGVMQNPRHLVRRRGQEARLRCSPMKGHSHVYWYRQLPEEGLKFMVYLQKENIIDESGMPKERFSAEFPKEGPSILRIQQVVRGDSAAYFCASSFGQSSGYTFGSGTRLTVV.

This clone was found once. The chain carries TRBV14 and TRBJ2-5; 7 nucleotides match TRBD2. V was pared by 5 bases and J by 2 bases, with 5 bases of the junction left unmatched. Germline-derived CDR1 and CDR2 are SGHDN and FVKESK. The CDR3 is 14 amino acids. In nucleotides, the CDR3 is TGTGCCAGCAGCGTGGCGGGAGTTCAAGAGACCCAGTACTTC. This codes for CASSVAGVQETQYF.

This clone was counted a single time. The chain couples TRBV10-2 to TRBJ1-3; D perhaps matches TRBD1 (6 bases). This CDR3 has 15 amino acids. CDR1 and CDR2 from the germline V gene are WSHSY and SAAADI. The V gene lost 2 bases and the J gene lost 2 bases, with 10 bases spanning the gap. The CDR3 here is CASSEMSGAGNTIYF. The CDR3 bases are TGCGCCAGCAGTGAGATGTCAGGGGCTGGAAACACCATATATTTT.

The chain couples TRBV6-6 to TRBJ2-7; TRBD2 matches 9 bases. This CDR3 spans 14 amino acids. The V and J ends lost 7 bases and 0 bases, in that order; junction bases with no gene match: 4. Germline CDR1 and CDR2: MNHNY and SVGAGI (reference sequence). The CDR3 DNA reads as TGTGCCAGCAATAGCGGGAGTCTCTCCTACGAGCAGTACTTC. The encoded protein is CASNSGSLSYEQYF.

V usage is TRBV5-1 and J usage is TRBJ2-5, with 9 bases aligning to TRBD1. Germline V gene data show CDR1 as SGHRS and CDR2 as YFSETQ. With V trimmed by 1 base and J by 5 bases, 3 bases remained unmatched. The CDR3 is 14 amino acids. As DNA, the CDR3 is TGCGCCAGCAGCTTGACAGGGGGCAGGGAGACCCAGTACTTC. It encodes CASSLTGGRETQYF.